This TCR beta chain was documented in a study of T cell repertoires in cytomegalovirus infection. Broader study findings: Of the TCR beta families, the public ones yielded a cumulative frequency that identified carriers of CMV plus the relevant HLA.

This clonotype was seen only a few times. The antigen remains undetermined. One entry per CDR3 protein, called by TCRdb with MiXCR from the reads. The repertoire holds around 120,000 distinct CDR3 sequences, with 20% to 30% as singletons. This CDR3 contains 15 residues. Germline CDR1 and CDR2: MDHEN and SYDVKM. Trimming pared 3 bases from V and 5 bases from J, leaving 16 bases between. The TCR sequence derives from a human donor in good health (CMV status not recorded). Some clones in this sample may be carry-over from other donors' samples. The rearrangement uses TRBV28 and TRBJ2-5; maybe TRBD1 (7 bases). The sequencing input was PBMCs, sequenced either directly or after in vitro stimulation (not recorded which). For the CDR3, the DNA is TGTGCCAGCAGTTTTCTGGGTCCAGGGGGGGAGACCCAGTACTTC. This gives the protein CASSFLGPGGETQYF.